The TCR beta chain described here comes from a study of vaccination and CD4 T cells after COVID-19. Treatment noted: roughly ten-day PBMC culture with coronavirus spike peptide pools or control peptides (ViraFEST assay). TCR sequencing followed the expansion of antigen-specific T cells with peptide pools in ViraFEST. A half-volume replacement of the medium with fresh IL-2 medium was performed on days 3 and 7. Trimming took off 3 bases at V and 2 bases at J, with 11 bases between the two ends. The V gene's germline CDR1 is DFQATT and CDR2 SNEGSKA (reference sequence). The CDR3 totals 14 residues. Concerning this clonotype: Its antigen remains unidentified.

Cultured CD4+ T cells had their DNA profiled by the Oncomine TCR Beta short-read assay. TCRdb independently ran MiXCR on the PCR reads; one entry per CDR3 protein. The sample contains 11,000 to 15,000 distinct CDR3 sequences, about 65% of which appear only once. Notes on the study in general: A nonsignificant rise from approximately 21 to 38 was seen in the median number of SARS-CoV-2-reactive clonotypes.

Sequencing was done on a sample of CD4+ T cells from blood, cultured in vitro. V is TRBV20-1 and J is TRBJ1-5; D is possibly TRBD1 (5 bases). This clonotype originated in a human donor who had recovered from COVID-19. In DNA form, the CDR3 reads TGCAGTGCTAGGACCGACAGCGGCAATCAGCCCCAGCATTTT. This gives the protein CSARTDSGNQPQHF.